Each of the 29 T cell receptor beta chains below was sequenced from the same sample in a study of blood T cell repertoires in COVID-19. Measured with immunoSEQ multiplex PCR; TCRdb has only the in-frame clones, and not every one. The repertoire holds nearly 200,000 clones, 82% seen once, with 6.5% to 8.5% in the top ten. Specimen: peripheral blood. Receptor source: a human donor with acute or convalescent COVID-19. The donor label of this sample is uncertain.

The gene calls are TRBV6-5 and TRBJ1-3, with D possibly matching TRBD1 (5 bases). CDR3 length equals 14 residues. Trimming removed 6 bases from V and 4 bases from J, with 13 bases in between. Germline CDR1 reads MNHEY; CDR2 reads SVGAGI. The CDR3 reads CASRPRGSGNTIYF. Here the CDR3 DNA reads TGTGCCAGCAGGCCTAGGGGTTCGGGAAACACCATATATTTT.

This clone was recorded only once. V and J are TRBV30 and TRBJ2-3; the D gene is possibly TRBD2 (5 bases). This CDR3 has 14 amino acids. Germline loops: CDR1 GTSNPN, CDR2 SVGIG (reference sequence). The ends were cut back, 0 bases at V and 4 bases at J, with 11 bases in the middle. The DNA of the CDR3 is TGTGCCTGGAGTGTATCGAGGGCTGCAGATACGCAGTATTTT. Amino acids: CAWSVSRAADTQYF.

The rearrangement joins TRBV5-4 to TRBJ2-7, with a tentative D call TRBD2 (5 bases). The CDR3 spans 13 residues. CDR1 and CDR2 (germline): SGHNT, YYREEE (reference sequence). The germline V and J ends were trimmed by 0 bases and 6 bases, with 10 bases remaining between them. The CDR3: CASSLAASSEQYF. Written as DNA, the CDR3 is TGTGCCAGCAGCTTGGCGGCTAGCTCCGAGCAGTACTTC.

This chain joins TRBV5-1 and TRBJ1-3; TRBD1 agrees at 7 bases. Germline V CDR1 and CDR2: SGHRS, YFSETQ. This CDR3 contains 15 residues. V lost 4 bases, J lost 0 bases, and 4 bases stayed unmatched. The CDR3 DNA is TGCGCCAGCAGCAGGGACAGTATCTCTGGAAACACCATATATTTT. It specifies CASSRDSISGNTIYF.

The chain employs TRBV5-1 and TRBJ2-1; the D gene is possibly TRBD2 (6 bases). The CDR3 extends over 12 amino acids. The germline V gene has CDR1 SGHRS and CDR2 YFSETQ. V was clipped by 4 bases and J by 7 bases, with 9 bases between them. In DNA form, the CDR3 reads TGCGCCAGCAGCGCCCGGGGGAATGAGCAGTTCTTC. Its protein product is CASSARGNEQFF.

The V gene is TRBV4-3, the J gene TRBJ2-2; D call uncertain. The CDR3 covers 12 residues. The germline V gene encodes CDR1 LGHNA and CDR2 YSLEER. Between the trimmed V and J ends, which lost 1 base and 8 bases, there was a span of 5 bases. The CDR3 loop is CASSQARGELFF. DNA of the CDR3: TGCGCCAGCAGCCAAGCCCGTGGGGAGCTGTTTTTT.

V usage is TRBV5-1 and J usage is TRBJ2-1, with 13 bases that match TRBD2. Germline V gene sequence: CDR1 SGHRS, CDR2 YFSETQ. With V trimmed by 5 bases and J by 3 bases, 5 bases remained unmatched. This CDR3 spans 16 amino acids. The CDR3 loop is CASRMGTSGNYNEQFF. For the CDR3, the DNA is TGCGCCAGCAGGATGGGGACTAGCGGGAACTACAATGAGCAGTTCTTC.

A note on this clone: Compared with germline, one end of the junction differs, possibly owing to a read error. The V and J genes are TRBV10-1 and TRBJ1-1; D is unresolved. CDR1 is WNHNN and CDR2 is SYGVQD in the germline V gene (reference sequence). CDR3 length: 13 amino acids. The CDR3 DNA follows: TGCACCAGCAGCTCGGGATCGGGCACTGAAGCTTTCTTT. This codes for CTSSSGSGTEAFF.

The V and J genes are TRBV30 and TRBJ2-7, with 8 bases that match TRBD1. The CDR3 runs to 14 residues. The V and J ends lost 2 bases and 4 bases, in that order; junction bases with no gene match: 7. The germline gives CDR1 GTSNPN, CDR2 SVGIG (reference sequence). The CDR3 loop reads CAWSSPTGGYEQYF. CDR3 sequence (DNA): TGTGCCTGGAGTTCCCCAACAGGGGGGTACGAGCAGTACTTC.

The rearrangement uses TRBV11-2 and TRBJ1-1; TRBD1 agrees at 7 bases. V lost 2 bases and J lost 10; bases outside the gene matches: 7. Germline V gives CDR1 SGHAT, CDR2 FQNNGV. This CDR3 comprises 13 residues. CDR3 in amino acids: CASSLSQGDGAFF. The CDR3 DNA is TGTGCCAGCAGCTTATCCCAGGGGGACGGAGCTTTCTTT.

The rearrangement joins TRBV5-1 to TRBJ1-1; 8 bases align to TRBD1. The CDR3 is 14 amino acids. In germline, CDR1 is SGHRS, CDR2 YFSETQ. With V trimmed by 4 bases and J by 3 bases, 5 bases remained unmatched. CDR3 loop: CASSQGQGYTEAFF. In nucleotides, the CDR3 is TGCGCCAGCAGCCAAGGACAGGGCTACACTGAAGCTTTCTTT.

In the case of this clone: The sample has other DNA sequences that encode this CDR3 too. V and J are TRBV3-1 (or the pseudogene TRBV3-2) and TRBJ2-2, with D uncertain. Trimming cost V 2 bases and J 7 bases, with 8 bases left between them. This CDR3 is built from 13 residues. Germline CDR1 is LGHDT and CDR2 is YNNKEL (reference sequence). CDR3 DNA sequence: TGTGCCAGCAGCCAAACCGCCGGCGGGGAGCTGTTTTTT. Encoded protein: CASSQTAGGELFF.

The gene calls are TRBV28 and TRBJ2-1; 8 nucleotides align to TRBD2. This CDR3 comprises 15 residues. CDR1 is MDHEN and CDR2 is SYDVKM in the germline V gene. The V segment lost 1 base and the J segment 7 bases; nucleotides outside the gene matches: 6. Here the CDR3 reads CASSLYGRARNEQFF. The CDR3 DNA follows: TGTGCCAGCAGTTTATACGGGAGGGCCAGAAATGAGCAGTTCTTC. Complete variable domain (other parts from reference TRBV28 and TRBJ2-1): DVKVTQSSRYLVKRTGEKVFLECVQDMDHENMFWYRQDPGLGLRLIYFSYDVKMKEKGDIPEGYSVSREKKERFSLILESASTNQTSMYLCASSLYGRARNEQFFGPGTRLTVL.

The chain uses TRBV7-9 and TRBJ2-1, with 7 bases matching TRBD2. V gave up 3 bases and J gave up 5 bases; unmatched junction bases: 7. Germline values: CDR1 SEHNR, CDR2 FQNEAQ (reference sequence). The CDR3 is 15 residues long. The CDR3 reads CASSFGTGTNNEQFF. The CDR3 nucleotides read TGTGCCAGCAGCTTCGGCACCGGGACTAACAATGAGCAGTTCTTC.

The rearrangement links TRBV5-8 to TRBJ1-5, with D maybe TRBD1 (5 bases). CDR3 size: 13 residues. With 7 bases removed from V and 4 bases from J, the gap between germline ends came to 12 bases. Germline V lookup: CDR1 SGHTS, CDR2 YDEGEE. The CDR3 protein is CASVWTLNQPQHF. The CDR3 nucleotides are TGTGCCAGCGTTTGGACATTAAATCAGCCCCAGCATTTT. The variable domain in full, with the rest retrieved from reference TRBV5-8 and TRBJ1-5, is EAGVTQSPTHLIKTRGQQATLRCSPISGHTSVYWYQQALGLGLQFLLWYDEGEERNRGNFPPRFSGRQFPNYSSELNVNALELEDSALYLCASVWTLNQPQHFGDGTRLSIL.

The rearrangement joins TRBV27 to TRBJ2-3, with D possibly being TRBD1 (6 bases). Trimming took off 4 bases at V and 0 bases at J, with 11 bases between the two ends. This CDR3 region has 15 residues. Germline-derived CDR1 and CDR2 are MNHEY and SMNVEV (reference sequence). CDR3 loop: CASSSRGSSTDTQYF. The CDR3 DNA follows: TGTGCCAGCAGTTCCAGGGGATCTAGCACAGATACGCAGTATTTT.

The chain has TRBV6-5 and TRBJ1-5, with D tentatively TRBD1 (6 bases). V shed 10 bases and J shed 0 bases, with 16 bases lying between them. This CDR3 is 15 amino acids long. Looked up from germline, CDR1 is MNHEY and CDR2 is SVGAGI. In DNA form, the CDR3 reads TGTGCCACCAAAGGGGGATCGTATAGCAATCAGCCCCAGCATTTT. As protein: CATKGGSYSNQPQHF.

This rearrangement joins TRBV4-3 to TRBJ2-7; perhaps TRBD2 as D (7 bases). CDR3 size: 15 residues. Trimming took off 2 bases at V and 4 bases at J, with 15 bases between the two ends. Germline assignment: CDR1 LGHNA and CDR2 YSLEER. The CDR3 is CASSQLGAGAYEQYF. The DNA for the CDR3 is TGCGCCAGCAGCCAACTGGGGGCGGGAGCTTACGAGCAGTACTTC.

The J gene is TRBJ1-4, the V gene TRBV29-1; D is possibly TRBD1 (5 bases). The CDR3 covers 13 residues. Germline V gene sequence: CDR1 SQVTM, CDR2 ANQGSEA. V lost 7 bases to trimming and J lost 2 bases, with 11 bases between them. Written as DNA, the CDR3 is TGCAGCGGGGGAGGGGCCACTAATGAAAAACTGTTTTTT. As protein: CSGGGATNEKLFF.

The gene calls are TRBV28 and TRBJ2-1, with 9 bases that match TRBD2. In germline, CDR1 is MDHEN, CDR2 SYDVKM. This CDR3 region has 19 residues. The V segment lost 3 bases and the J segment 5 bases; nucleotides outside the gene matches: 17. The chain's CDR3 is CASSLSPSKAGGRDNEQFF. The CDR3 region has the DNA TGTGCCAGCAGTTTGTCCCCCTCGAAAGCGGGAGGAAGAGACAATGAGCAGTTCTTC.

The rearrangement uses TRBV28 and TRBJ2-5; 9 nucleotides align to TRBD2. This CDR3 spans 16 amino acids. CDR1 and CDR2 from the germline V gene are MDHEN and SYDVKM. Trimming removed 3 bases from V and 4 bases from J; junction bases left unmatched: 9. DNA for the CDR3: TGTGCCAGCAGTTTCAGTGGTAGCGGGAGTTTAGAGACCCAGTACTTC. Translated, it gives CASSFSGSGSLETQYF.

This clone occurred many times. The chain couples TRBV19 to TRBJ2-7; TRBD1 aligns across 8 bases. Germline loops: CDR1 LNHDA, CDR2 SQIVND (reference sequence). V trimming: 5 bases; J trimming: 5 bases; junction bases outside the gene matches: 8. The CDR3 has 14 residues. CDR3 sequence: CASSLGTGTHEQYF. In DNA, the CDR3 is TGTGCCAGTAGTTTGGGGACAGGAACCCACGAGCAGTACTTC.

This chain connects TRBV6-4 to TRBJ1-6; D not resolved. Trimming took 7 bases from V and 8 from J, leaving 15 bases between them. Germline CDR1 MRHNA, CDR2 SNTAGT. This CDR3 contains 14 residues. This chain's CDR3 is CASTASPGDSPLHF. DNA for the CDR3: TGTGCCAGCACCGCTTCGCCAGGCGATTCACCCCTCCACTTT.

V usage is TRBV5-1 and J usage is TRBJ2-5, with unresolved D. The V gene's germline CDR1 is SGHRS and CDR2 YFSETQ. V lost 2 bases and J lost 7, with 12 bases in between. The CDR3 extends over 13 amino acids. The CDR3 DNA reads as TGCGCCAGCAGCTTCGGAGACGTGGGGACCCAGTACTTC. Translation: CASSFGDVGTQYF.

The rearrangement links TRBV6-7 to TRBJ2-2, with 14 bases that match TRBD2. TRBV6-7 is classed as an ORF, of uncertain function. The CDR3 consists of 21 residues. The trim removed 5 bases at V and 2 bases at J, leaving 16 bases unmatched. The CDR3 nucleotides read TGTGCCAGCAGTCCCTCAGCTCGACTAGCGGGAGGGATTAATAACACCGGGGAGCTGTTTTTT. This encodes CASSPSARLAGGINNTGELFF.

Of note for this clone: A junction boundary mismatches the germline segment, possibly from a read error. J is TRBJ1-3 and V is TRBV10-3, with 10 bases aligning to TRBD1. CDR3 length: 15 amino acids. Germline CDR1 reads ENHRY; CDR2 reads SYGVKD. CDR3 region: CASSPGTGAGNTIYF. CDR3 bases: TGTGCCAGCAGTCCCGGGACAGGGGCTGGAAACACCATATATTTT.

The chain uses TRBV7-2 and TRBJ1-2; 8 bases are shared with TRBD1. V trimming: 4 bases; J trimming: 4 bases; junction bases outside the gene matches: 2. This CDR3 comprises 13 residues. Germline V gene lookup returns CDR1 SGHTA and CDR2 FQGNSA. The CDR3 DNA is TGTGCCAGCAGCTCCGACAGGGGCTATGGCTACACCTTC. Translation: CASSSDRGYGYTF.

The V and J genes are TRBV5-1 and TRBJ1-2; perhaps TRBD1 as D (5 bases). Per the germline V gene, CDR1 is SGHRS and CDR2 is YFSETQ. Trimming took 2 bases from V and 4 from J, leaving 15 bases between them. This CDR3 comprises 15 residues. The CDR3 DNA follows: TGCGCCAGCAGCTTTAACGCGGGGGAGGGCTATGGCTACACCTTC. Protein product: CASSFNAGEGYGYTF. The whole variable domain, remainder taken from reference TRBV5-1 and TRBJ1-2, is KAGVTQTPRYLIKTRGQQVTLSCSPISGHRSVSWYQQTPGQGLQFLFEYFSETQRNKGNFPGRFSGRQFSNSRSEMNVSTLELGDSALYLCASSFNAGEGYGYTFGSGTRLTVV.

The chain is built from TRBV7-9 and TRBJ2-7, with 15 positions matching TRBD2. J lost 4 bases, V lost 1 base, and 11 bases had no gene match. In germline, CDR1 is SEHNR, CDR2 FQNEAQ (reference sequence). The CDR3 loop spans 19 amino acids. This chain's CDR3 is CASSLEGGLAGGPGYEQYF. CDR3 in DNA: TGTGCCAGCAGCTTAGAGGGAGGACTAGCGGGAGGGCCGGGTTACGAGCAGTACTTC.